These T cell receptor beta chains were read from a single sample in a study of blood T cell repertoires in COVID-19. Clones were sequenced by immunoSEQ multiplex PCR, and TCRdb holds only the in-frame ones, with some missing. In the table there are about 99,000 clones, 84% of which are singletons. Material for sequencing was peripheral blood. These TCRs come from a man in his sixties or seventies with active or convalescent COVID-19. CDR3s include the opening cysteine and the closing phenylalanine or tryptophan. A D gene is named only where the DNA matches it firmly. Expanded clones are given a class, and other clones once, few, many or no size at all.

TRBJ1-6	.	TRBV15	.	CATSRDQGFKSPLHF	TGTGCCACCAGCAGAGACCAGGGGTTTAAATCACCCCTCCACTTT
TRBJ1-1	once	TRBV10-3	.	CAIRRDTEAFF	TGTGCCATCAGACGGGACACTGAAGCTTTCTTT
TRBJ2-5	.	TRBV3-1/TRBV3-2	TRBD1	CASSQPPWGQGVGETQYF	TGTGCCAGCAGCCAACCCCCTTGGGGACAGGGCGTAGGGGAGACCCAGTACTTC
TRBJ1-1	.	TRBV3-1/TRBV3-2	.	CASSQGQRSTEAFF	TGTGCCAGCAGCCAAGGACAGAGGAGCACTGAAGCTTTCTTT
TRBJ1-6	.	TRBV5-1	TRBD1	CASSSDRGLSPLHF	TGCGCCAGCAGCTCCGACAGGGGGCTGTCACCCCTCCACTTT
TRBJ1-5	.	TRBV29-1	TRBD1	CSLDQLQGARSNQPQHF	TGCAGCCTCGACCAACTACAGGGGGCTAGGAGCAATCAGCCCCAGCATTTT
TRBJ1-2	once	TRBV7-2	TRBD1	CASSSPTGMEGYTF	TGTGCCAGCAGCTCACCGACAGGGATGGAGGGCTACACCTTC
TRBJ2-6	once	TRBV12-3/TRBV12-4	.	CASSFGANVLTF	TGCGCCAGCAGCTTTGGGGCCAACGTCCTGACTTTC
TRBJ1-2	once	TRBV28	.	CASSSGTSSYGYTF	TGTGCCAGCAGTTCCGGGACAAGCTCTTATGGCTACACCTTC
TRBJ1-2	few	TRBV5-1	TRBD1	CASSSGTANYGYTF	TGCGCCAGCAGCTCTGGGACAGCTAACTATGGCTACACCTTC
TRBJ1-3	.	TRBV7-8	TRBD1	CASSFPFTGAGNTIYF	TGTGCCAGCAGCTTCCCTTTCACAGGGGCTGGAAACACCATATATTTT
TRBJ2-1	.	TRBV9	.	CASSVAGVDEQFF	TGTGCCAGCAGCGTAGCAGGGGTGGATGAGCAGTTCTTC
TRBJ2-3	.	TRBV7-9	.	CASSPRGPDTQYF	TGTGCCAGCAGCCCCCGAGGGCCAGATACGCAGTATTTT
TRBJ2-5	.	TRBV30	TRBD1	CAWRDGQGAQETQYF	TGTGCCTGGAGAGACGGACAGGGAGCCCAAGAGACCCAGTACTTC
TRBJ1-1	.	TRBV6-2/TRBV6-3	TRBD1	CASSQNRGRFEAFF	TGTGCCAGCAGCCAAAACAGGGGGCGCTTTGAAGCTTTCTTT
TRBJ1-2	few	TRBV18	.	CASSLGDNYGYTF	TGTGCCAGCTCTCTCGGGGATAACTATGGCTACACCTTC
TRBJ2-3	.	TRBV6-1	.	CASSERWGGPGDTQYF	TGTGCCAGCAGTGAAAGGTGGGGGGGGCCGGGAGATACGCAGTATTTT
TRBJ1-2	once	TRBV7-2	TRBD1	CASHWTGASYGYTF	TGTGCCAGCCACTGGACAGGAGCCTCCTATGGCTACACCTTC
TRBJ2-7	.	TRBV19	TRBD1	CASSAGQGRTYEQYF	TGTGCCAGTAGTGCGGGACAGGGGAGGACCTACGAGCAGTACTTC
TRBJ2-1	.	TRBV6-5	.	CASSRPGGDNEQFF	TGTGCCAGCAGCCGACCCGGCGGGGACAATGAGCAGTTCTTC
TRBJ2-2	.	TRBV7-2	.	CASSLERWGGGELFF	TGTGCCAGCAGCTTAGAAAGGTGGGGAGGCGGGGAGCTGTTTTTT
TRBJ2-7	.	TRBV11-2	TRBD2	CASSLDTSGGAYEQYF	TGTGCCAGCAGCTTAGATACTAGCGGGGGGGCCTACGAGCAGTACTTC
TRBJ1-1	.	TRBV5-1	.	CASSLVGGGLTEAFF	TGCGCCAGCAGCTTGGTTGGAGGAGGGTTGACTGAAGCTTTCTTT
TRBJ1-4	.	TRBV7-9	TRBD1	CASSNPGQTNEKLFF	TGTGCCAGCAGTAATCCGGGACAGACAAATGAAAAACTGTTTTTT
TRBJ2-5	.	TRBV11-2	TRBD1	CASSLLRADRALQETQYF	TGTGCCAGCAGCTTGCTGAGAGCGGACAGGGCCCTACAAGAGACCCAGTACTTC
TRBJ2-1	.	TRBV4-2	TRBD2	CASSQDRGGDYNEQFF	TGTGCCAGCAGCCAAGATCGGGGGGGGGACTACAATGAGCAGTTCTTC
TRBJ2-2	.	TRBV9	TRBD2	CASTLLAGADTGELFF	TGTGCCAGCACCCTACTAGCGGGGGCCGACACCGGGGAGCTGTTTTTT
TRBJ2-1	.	TRBV4-1	TRBD1	CASSQEVGQGRGNEQFF	TGCGCCAGCAGCCAAGAGGTCGGACAGGGTAGAGGCAATGAGCAGTTCTTC
TRBJ2-3	.	TRBV5-4	TRBD2	CASTNSGGKGTDTQYF	TGTGCCAGCACCAATTCCGGGGGGAAGGGGACAGATACGCAGTATTTT
TRBJ1-2	.	TRBV28	.	CASSPSNRWDHGYTF	TGTGCCAGCAGTCCGAGTAACAGGTGGGATCATGGCTACACCTTC
TRBJ1-1	.	TRBV7-9	.	CASSLSGGFRRAFF	TGTGCCAGCAGCTTATCCGGGGGTTTTCGAAGGGCTTTCTTT
TRBJ2-1	.	TRBV14	.	CASSQVQGYEQFF	TGTGCCAGCAGCCAAGTCCAGGGTTATGAGCAGTTCTTC
TRBJ2-1	.	TRBV27	.	CASSLYNEQFF	TGTGCCAGCAGTCTGTACAATGAGCAGTTCTTC
TRBJ1-3	.	TRBV5-1	.	CASSQGSGNTIYF	TGCGCCAGCAGTCAGGGTTCTGGAAACACCATATATTTT
TRBJ1-3	.	TRBV12-5	.	CAGGGSDSGNTIYF	TGTGCTGGGGGGGGCAGTGACTCTGGAAACACCATATATTTT
TRBJ2-1	.	TRBV3-1/TRBV3-2	.	CASSQSRGEQFF	TGTGCCAGCAGCCAATCCAGGGGTGAGCAGTTCTTC
TRBJ1-1	.	TRBV7-8	.	CASSSTRQNLNTEAFF	TGTGCCAGCAGCTCGACACGACAGAACTTGAACACTGAAGCTTTCTTT
TRBJ1-5	.	TRBV28	TRBD1	CASGDSGNQPQHF	TGTGCCAGCGGGGACAGCGGCAATCAGCCCCAGCATTTT
TRBJ1-2	.	TRBV5-1	TRBD1	CASNIGQGGGYTF	TGCGCCAGCAACATAGGACAGGGAGGTGGCTACACCTTC
TRBJ2-3	.	TRBV3-1/TRBV3-2	.	CASSQGAPTDTQYF	TGTGCCAGCAGCCAAGGGGCCCCCACAGATACGCAGTATTTT
TRBJ2-7	.	TRBV12-5	TRBD2	CASGSSARNGRGGHEQYF	TGTGCTAGTGGTTCCTCGGCTAGGAATGGACGGGGGGGCCACGAGCAGTACTTC
TRBJ1-1	once	TRBV5-8	.	CASSGRTGGNTEAFF	TGTGCCAGCAGCGGCCGGACGGGGGGGAACACTGAAGCTTTCTTT
TRBJ2-5	once	TRBV30	TRBD2	CAWSVLGGGLAARRETQYF	TGTGCCTGGAGTGTACTAGGGGGGGGACTAGCGGCCCGTAGGGAGACCCAGTACTTC
TRBJ1-2	few	TRBV10-3	TRBD1	CAISESGTVYGYTF	TGTGCCATCAGTGAGTCCGGGACAGTCTATGGCTACACCTTC